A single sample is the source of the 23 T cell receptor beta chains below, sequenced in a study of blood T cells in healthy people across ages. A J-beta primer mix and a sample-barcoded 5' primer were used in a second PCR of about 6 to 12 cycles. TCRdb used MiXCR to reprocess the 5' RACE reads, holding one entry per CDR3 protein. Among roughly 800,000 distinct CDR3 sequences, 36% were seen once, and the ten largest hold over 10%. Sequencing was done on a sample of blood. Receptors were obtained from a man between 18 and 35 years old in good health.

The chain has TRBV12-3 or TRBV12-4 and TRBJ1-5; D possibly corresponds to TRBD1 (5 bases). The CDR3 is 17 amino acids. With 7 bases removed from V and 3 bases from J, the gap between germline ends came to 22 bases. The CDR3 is CASNLPLGQGINQPQHF. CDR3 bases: TGTGCCAGCAATCTACCCCTGGGGCAGGGTATCAATCAGCCCCAGCATTTT.

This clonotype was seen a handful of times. Written as DNA, the CDR3 is TGTGCCAGCAGTTCCAGGACTAGCGGGGGGTCCGTCCAAGAGACCCAGTACTTC. This gives the protein CASSSRTSGGSVQETQYF. This chain connects TRBV7-8 to TRBJ2-5; 14 positions agree with TRBD2. Germline V lookup: CDR1 SGHVS, CDR2 FQNEAQ. With 6 bases clipped from V and 1 base from J, the junction kept 10 bases outside the gene matches. The CDR3 is 18 residues long. Based on the CDR3 plus reference TRBV7-8 and TRBJ2-5, the full variable domain is GAGVSQSPRYKVAKRGQDVALRCDPISGHVSLFWYQQALGQGPEFLTYFQNEAQLDKSGLPSDRFFAERPEGSVSTLKIQRTQQEDSAVYLCASSSRTSGGSVQETQYFGPGTRLLVL.

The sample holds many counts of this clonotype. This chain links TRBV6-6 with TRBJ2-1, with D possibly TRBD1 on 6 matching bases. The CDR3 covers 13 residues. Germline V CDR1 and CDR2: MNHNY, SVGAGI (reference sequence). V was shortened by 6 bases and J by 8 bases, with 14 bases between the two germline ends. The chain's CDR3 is CASRDRDRDEQFF. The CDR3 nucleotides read TGTGCCAGCAGGGACAGAGATCGTGATGAGCAGTTCTTC.

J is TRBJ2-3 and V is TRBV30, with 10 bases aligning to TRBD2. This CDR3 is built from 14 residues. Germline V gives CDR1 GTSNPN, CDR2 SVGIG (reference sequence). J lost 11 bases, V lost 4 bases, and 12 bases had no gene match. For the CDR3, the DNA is TGTGCCTGGATGTTGATGAGCGGGGGGGATGAGCAGTATTTT. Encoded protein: CAWMLMSGGDEQYF.

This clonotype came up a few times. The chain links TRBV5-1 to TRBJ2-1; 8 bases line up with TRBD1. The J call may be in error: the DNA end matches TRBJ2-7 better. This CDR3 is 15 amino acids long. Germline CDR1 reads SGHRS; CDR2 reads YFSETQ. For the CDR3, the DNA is TGCGCCAGCAGCTCGACAGGGGCATCCTACAATGAGCAGTACTTC. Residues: CASSSTGASYNEQYF.

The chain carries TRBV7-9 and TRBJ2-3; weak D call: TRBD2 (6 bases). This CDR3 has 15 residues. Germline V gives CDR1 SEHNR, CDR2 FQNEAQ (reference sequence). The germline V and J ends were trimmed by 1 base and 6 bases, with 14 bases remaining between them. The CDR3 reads CASSLVPSVSDTQYF. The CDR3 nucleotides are TGTGCCAGCAGCTTAGTGCCTAGCGTATCGGATACGCAGTATTTT.

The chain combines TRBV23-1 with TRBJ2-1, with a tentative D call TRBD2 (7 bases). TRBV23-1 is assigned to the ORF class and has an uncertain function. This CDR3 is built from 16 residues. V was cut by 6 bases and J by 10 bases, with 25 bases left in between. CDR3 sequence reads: CASSHPPGGQASEQFF. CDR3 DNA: TGCGCCAGCAGCCACCCCCCGGGGGGACAAGCTTCCGAGCAGTTCTTC.

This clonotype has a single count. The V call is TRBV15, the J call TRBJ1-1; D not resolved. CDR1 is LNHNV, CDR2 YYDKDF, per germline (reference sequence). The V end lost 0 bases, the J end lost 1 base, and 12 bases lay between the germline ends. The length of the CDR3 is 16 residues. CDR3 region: CATSRDYGSKNTEAFF. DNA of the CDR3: TGTGCCACCAGCAGAGATTACGGCAGTAAGAACACTGAAGCTTTCTTT.

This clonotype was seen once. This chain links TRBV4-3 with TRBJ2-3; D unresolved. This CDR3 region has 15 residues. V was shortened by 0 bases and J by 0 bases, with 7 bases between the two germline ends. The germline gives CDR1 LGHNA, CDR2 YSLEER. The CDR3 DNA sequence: TGCGCCAGCAGCCAAGAAGCTAGTAGCACAGATACGCAGTATTTT. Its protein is CASSQEASSTDTQYF.

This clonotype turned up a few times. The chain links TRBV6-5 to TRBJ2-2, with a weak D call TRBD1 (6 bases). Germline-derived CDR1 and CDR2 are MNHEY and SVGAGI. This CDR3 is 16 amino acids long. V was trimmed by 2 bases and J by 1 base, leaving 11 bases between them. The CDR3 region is CASSYARTVNTGELFF. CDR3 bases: TGTGCCAGCAGTTACGCCAGGACAGTGAACACCGGGGAGCTGTTTTTT.

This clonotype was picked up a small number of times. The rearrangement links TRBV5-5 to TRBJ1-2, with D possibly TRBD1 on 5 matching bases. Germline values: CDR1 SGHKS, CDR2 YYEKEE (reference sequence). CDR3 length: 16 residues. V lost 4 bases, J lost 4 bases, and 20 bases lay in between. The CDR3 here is CASSQGSRDGIYGYTF. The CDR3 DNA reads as TGTGCCAGCAGCCAGGGCTCGAGGGATGGGATCTATGGCTACACCTTC.

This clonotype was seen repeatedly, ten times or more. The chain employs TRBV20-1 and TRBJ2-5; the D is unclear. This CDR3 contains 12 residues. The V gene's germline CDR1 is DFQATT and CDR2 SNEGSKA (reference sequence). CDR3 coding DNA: TGCTTGGCTAGTCCCGCACTAGAGACCCAGTACTTC. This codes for CLASPALETQYF.

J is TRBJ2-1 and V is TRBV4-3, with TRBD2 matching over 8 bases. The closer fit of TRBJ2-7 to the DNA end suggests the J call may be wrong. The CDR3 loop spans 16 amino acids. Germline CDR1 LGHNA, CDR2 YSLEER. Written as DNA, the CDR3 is TGCGCCAGCAGCCAGGATAGCGGGGTCTCCTACAATGAGCAGTACTTC. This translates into CASSQDSGVSYNEQYF.

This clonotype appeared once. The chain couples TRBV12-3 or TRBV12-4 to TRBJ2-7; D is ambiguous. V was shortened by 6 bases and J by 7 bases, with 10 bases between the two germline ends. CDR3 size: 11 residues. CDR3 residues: CASRDRNEQYF. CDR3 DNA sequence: TGTGCCAGCAGGGACCGCAATGAGCAGTACTTC.

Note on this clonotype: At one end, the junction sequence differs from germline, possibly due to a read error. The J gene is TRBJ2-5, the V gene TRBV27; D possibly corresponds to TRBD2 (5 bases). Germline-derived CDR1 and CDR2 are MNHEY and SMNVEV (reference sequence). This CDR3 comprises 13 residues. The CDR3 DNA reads TGTGTCAGCAGTTTATCTGGGCCCGGGGACCAGTACTTC. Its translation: CVSSLSGPGDQYF.

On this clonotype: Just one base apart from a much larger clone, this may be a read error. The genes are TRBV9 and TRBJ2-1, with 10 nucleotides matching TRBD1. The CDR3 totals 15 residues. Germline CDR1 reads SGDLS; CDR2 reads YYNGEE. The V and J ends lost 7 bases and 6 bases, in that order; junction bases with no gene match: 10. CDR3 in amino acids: CASGDGQGVVNEQFF. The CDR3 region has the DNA TGTGCCAGCGGCGACGGACAGGGGGTAGTCAATGAGCAGTTCTTC. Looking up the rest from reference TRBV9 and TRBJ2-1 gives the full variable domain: DSGVTQTPKHLITATGQRVTLRCSPRSGDLSVYWYQQSLDQGLQFLIQYYNGEERAKGNILERFSAQQFPDLHSELNLSSLELGDSALYFCASGDGQGVVNEQFFGPGTRLTVL.

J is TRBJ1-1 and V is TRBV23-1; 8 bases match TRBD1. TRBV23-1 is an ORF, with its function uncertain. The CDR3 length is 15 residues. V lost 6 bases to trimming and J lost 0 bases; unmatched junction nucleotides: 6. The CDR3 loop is CASRDRVPVNTEAFF. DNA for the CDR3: TGCGCCAGCAGGGACAGGGTTCCGGTGAACACTGAAGCTTTCTTT.

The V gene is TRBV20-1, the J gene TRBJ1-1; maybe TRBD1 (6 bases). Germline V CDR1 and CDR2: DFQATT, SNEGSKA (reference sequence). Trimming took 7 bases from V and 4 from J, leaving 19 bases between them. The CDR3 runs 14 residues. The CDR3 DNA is TGCAGTGGGGGGGCAGCAGTAGGTAGCACTGAAGCTTTCTTT. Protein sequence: CSGGAAVGSTEAFF.

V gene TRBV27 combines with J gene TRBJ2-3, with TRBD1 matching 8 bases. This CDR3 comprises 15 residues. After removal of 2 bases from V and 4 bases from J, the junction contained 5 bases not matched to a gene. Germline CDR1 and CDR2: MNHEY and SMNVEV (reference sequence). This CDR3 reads CASSLQGATADTQYF. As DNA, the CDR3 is TGTGCCAGCAGTTTACAGGGGGCTACCGCAGATACGCAGTATTTT.

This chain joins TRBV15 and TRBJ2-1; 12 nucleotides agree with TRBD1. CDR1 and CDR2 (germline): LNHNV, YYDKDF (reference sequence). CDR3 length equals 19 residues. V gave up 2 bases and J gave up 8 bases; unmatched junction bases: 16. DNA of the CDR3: TGTGCCACCAGCAGATCCCGGGACAGGGGGCGGCTAAAAGAACATGAGCAGTTCTTC. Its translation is CATSRSRDRGRLKEHEQFF.

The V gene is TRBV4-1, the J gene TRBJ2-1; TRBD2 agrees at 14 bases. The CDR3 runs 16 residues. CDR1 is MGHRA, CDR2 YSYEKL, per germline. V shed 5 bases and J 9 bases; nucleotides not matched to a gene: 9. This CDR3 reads CASSNPGLAGAGEQFF. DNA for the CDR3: TGCGCCAGCAGCAACCCGGGACTAGCGGGGGCGGGTGAGCAGTTCTTC.

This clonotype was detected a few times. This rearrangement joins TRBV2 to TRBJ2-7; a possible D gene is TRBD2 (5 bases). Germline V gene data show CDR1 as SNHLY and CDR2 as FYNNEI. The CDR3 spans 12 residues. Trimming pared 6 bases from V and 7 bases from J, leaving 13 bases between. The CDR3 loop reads CASRGDVEEQYF. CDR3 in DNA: TGTGCCAGCAGGGGAGATGTGGAGGAGCAGTACTTC.

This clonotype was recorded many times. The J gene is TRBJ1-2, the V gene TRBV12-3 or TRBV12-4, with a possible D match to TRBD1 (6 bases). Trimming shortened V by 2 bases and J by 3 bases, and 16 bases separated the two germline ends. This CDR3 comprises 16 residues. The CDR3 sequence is CASSLTPTGSHYGYTF. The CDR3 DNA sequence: TGTGCCAGCAGTTTAACCCCAACAGGGAGTCACTATGGCTACACCTTC.